This TCR beta chain was identified during a study of cytomegalovirus exposure and HLA in healthy donors. PCR amplification relied on 60 Vbeta primers (plus 13 Jbeta primers). The method was immunoSEQ multiplex PCR; TCRdb's version includes in-frame clones alone and lacks a portion of them. In total, the table holds 40,000 to 50,000 clones. In germline, CDR1 is SQVTM, CDR2 ANQGSEA. The V and J ends lost 7 bases and 2 bases, in that order; junction bases with no gene match: 2. The CDR3 runs to 13 residues. This TCR was recovered from a woman in her 40s in good health and CMV-seronegative. Sequenced material: PBMCs. The rearrangement links TRBV29-1 to TRBJ1-3, with 10 bases matching TRBD1. The CDR3 DNA follows: TGCAGCGCTGGGACAGGGGCTGGAAACACCATATATTTT. It translates to CSAGTGAGNTIYF.